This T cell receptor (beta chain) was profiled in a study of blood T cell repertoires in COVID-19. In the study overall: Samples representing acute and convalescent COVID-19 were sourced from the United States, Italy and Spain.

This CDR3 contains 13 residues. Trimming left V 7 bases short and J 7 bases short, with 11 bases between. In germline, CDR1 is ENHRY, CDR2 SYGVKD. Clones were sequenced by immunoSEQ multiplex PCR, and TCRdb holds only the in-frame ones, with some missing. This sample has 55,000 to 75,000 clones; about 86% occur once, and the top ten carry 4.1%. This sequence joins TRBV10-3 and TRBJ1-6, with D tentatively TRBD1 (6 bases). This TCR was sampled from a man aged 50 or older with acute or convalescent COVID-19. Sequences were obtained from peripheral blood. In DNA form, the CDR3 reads TGTGCCATCAAACGGGACACCAATTCACCCCTCCACTTT. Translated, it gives CAIKRDTNSPLHF.